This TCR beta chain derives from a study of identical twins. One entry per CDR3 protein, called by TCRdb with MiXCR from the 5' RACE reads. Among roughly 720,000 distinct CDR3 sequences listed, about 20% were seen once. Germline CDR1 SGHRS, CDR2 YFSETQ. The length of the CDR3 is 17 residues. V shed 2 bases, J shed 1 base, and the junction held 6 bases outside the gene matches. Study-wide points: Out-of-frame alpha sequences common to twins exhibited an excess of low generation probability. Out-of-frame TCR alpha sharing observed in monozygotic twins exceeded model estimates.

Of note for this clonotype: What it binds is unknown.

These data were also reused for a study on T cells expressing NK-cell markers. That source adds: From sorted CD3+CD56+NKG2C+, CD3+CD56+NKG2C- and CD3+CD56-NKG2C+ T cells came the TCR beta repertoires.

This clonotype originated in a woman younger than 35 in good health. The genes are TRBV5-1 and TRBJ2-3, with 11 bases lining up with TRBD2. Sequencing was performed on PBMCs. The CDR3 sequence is CASSFSGRAQGTDTQYF. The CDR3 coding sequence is TGCGCCAGCAGCTTTAGCGGGAGGGCTCAGGGCACAGATACGCAGTATTTT.